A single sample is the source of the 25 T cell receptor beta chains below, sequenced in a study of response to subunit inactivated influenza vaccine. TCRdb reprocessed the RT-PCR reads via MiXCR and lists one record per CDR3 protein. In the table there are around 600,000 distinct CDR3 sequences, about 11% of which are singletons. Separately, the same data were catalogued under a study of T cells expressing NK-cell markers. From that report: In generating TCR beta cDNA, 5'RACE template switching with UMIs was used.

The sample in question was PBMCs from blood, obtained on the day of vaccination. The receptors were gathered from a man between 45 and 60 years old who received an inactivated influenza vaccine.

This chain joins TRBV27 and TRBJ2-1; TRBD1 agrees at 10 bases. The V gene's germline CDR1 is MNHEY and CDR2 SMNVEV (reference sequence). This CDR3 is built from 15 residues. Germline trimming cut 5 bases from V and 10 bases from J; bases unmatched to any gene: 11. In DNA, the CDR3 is TGTGCCAGCAGTAGCCTGGGGACAGGGGTTGGCGAGCAGTTCTTC. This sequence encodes CASSSLGTGVGEQFF.

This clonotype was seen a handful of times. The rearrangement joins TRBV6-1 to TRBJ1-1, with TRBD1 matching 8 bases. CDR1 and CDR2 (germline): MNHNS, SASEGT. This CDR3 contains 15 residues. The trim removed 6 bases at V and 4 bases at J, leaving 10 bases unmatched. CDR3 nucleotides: TGTGCCAGCAGAGTACAGGGGGATCGGCGCACTGAAGCTTTCTTT. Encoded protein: CASRVQGDRRTEAFF.

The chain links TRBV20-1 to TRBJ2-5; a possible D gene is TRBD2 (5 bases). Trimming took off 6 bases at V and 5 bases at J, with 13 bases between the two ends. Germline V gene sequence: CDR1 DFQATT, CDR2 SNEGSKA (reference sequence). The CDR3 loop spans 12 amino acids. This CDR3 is CSAVTSPETQYF. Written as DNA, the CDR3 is TGCAGTGCCGTAACTAGTCCGGAGACCCAGTACTTC.

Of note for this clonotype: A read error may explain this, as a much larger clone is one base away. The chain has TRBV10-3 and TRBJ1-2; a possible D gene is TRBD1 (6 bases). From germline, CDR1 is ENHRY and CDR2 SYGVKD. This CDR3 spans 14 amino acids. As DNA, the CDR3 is TGTGCCATCGGTGAAGAGGCAGGGGTCTATGGCTACACCTTC. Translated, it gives CAIGEEAGVYGYTF.

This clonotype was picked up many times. The CDR3 protein is CASSFRGALGELFF. In DNA form, the CDR3 reads TGTGCCAGCAGTTTTCGGGGGGCCCTCGGGGAGCTGTTTTTT. The chain carries TRBV28 and TRBJ2-2, with D possibly being TRBD2 (7 bases). This CDR3 is built from 14 residues. Trimming left V 3 bases short and J 7 bases short, with 12 bases between. The germline V gene has CDR1 MDHEN and CDR2 SYDVKM.

The DNA of the CDR3 is TGTGCCAGCAGGCAGACAGGGTTTCTCGACGAGCAGTACTTC. As protein: CASRQTGFLDEQYF. V usage is TRBV6-2 or TRBV6-3 and J usage is TRBJ2-7; 7 nucleotides line up with TRBD1. The V gene end was trimmed by 6 bases and the J gene end by 5 bases; junction bases not matched to a gene: 10. The CDR3 runs to 14 residues. The germline V gene encodes CDR1 MNHEY and CDR2 SVGEGT.

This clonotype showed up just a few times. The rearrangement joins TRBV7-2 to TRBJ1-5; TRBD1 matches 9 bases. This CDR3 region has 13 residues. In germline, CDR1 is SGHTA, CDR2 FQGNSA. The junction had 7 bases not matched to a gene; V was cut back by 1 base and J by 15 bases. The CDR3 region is CASSLGNRGRPHF. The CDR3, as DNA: TGTGCCAGCAGCTTAGGAAACAGGGGGCGGCCGCATTTT. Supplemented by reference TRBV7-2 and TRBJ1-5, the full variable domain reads GAGVSQSPSNKVTEKGKDVELRCDPISGHTALYWYRQSLGQGLEFLIYFQGNSAPDKSGLPSDRFSAERTGGSVSTLTIQRTQQEDSAVYLCASSLGNRGRPHFGDGTRLSIL.

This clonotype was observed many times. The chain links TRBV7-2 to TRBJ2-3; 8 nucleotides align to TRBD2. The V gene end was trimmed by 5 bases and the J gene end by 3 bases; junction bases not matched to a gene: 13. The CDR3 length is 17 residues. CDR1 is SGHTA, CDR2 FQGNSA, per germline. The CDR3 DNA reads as TGTGCCAGCAGCCCTAGCGCATTAGCGGGGAGAACAGATACGCAGTATTTT. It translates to CASSPSALAGRTDTQYF.

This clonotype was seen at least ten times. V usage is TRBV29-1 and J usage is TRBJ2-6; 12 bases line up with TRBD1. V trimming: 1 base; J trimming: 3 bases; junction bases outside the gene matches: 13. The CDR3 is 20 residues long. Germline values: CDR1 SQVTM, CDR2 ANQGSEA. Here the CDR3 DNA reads TGCAGCGTTGAAGGTGTTATCGGGACAGGGGGCTATCGTGGGGCCAACGTCCTGACTTTC. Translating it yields CSVEGVIGTGGYRGANVLTF. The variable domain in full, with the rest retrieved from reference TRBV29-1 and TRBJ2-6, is SAVISQKPSRDICQRGTSLTIQCQVDSQVTMMFWYRQQPGQSLTLIATANQGSEATYESGFVIDKFPISRPNLTFSTLTVSNMSPEDSSIYLCSVEGVIGTGGYRGANVLTFGAGSRLTVL.

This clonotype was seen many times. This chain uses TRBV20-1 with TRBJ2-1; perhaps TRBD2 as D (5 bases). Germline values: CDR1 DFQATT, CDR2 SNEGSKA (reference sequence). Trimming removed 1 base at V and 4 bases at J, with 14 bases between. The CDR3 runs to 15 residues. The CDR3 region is CSARVRADAYNEQFF. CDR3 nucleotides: TGCAGTGCTAGAGTGCGGGCGGACGCTTACAATGAGCAGTTCTTC.

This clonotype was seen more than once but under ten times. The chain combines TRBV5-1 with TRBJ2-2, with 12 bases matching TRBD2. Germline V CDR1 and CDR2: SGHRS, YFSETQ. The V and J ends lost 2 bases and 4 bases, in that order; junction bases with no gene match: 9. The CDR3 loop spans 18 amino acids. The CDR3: CASSFLLAGGPGTGELFF. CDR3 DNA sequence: TGCGCCAGCAGCTTCTTGCTAGCGGGAGGGCCGGGCACCGGGGAGCTGTTTTTT.

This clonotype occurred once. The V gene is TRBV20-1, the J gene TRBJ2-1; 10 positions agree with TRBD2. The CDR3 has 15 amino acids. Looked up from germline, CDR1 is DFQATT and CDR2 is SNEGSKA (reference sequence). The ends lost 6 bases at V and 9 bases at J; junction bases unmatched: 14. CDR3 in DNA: TGCAGTGCAGGGGCAGGGGCTAGCGGGAGAGGTGAGCAGTTCTTC. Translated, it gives CSAGAGASGRGEQFF.

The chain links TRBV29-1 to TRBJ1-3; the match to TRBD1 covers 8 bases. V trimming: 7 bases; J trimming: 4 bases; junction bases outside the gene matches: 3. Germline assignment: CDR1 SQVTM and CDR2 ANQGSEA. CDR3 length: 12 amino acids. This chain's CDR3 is CSAGQGGNTIYF. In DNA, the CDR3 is TGCAGCGCCGGACAGGGAGGAAACACCATATATTTT.

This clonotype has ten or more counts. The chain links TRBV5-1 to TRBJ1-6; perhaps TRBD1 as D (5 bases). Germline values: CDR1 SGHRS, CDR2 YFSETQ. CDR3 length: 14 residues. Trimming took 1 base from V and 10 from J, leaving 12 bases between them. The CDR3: CASSLQGAESPLHF. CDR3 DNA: TGCGCCAGCAGCTTGCAAGGGGCAGAGTCACCCCTCCACTTT.

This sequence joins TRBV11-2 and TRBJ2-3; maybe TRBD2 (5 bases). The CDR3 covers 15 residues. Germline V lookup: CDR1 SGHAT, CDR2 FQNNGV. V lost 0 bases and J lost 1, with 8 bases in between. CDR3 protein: CASSLEARGTDTQYF. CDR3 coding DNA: TGTGCCAGCAGCTTAGAAGCGCGGGGCACAGATACGCAGTATTTT.

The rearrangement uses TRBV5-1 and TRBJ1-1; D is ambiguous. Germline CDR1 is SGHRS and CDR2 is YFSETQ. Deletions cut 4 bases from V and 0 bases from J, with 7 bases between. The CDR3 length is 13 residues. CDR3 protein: CASSQRLNTEAFF. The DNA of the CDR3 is TGCGCCAGCAGCCAACGTTTGAACACTGAAGCTTTCTTT.

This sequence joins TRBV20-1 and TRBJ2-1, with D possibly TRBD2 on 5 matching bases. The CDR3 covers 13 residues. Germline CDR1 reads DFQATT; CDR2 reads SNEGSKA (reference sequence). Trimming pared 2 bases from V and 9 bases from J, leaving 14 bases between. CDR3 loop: CSARLADYIEQFF. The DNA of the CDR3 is TGCAGTGCTAGATTAGCTGACTATATTGAGCAGTTCTTC.

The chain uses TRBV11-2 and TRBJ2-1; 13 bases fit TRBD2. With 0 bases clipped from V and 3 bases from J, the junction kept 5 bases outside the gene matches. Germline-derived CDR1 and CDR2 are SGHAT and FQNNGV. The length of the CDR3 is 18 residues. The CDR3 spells CASSLESGLAGIYNEQFF. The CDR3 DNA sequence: TGTGCCAGCAGCTTAGAATCGGGACTAGCGGGGATCTACAATGAGCAGTTCTTC.

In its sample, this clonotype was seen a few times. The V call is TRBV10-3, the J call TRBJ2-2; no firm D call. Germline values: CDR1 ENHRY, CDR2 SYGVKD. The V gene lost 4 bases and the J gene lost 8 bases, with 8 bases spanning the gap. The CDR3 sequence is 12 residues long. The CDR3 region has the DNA TGTGCCATCAGTGTCCCGGCGGGGGAGCTGTTTTTT. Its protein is CAISVPAGELFF.

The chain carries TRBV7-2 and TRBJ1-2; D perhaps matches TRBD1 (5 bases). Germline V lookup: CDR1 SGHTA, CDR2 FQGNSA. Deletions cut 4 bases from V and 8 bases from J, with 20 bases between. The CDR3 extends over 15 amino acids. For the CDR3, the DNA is TGTGCCAGCAGCTCCATAGAGGGACGGCTAGGAGGCTACACCTTC. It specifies CASSSIEGRLGGYTF.

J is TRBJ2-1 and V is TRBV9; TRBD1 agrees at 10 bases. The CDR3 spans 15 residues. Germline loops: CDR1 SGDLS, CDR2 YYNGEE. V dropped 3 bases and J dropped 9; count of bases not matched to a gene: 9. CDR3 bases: TGTGCCAGCAGCGACTGGGACAGGGGACTCGGTGAGCAGTTCTTC. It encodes CASSDWDRGLGEQFF.

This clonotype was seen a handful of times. The CDR3 DNA reads TGTGCCAGTCAGCAACGGGGGGGATCTAGGGCAGATACGCAGTATTTT. Amino acid sequence: CASQQRGGSRADTQYF. This rearrangement joins TRBV6-1 to TRBJ2-3; 8 bases align to TRBD2. With V trimmed by 9 bases and J by 4 bases, 15 bases remained unmatched. Germline V gene sequence: CDR1 MNHNS, CDR2 SASEGT. CDR3 length: 16 amino acids.

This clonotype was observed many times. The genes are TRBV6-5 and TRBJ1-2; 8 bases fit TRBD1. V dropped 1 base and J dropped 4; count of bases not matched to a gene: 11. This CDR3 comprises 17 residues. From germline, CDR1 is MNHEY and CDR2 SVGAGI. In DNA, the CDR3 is TGTGCCAGCAGTTACTATGTAGGGACAGGAGGATCCTATGGCTACACCTTC. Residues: CASSYYVGTGGSYGYTF.

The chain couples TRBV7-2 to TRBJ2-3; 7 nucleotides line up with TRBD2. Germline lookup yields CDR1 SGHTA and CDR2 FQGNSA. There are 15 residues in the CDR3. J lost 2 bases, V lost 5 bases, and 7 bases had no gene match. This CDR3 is CASSTDGGNTDTQYF. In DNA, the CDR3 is TGTGCCAGCAGCACGGACGGGGGGAACACAGATACGCAGTATTTT.

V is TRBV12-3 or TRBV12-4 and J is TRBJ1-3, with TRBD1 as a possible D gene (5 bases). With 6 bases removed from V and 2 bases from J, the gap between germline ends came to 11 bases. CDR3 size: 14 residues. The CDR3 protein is CASRPGGTGNTIYF. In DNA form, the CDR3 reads TGTGCCAGCAGGCCGGGGGGAACTGGAAACACCATATATTTT.